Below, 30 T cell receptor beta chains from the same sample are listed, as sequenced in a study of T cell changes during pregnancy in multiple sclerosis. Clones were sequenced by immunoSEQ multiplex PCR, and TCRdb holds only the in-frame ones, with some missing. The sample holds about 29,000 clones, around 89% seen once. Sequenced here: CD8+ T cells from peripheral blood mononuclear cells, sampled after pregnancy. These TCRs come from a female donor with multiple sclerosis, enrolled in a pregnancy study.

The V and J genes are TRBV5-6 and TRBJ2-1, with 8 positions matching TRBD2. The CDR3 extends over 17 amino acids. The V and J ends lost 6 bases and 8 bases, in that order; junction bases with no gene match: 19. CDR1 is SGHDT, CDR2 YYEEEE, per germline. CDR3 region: CASTPGASGPSWDEQFF. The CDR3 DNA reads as TGTGCCAGCACCCCTGGGGCTAGCGGGCCTTCATGGGATGAGCAGTTCTTC.

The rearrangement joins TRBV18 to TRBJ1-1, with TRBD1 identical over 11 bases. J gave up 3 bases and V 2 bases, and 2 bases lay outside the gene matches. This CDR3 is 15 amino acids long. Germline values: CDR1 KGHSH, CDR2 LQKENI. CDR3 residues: CASSPKGQGDTEAFF. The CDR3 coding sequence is TGTGCCAGCTCACCAAAGGGACAGGGGGACACTGAAGCTTTCTTT.

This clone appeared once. CDR3 residues: CASSFNRDRTSEQFF. CDR3 nucleotide sequence: TGTGCCAGCAGCTTTAACCGGGACAGAACATCCGAGCAGTTCTTC. The chain combines TRBV28 with TRBJ2-1; 7 bases agree with TRBD1. After removal of 6 bases from V and 10 bases from J, the junction contained 15 bases not matched to a gene. The germline V gene encodes CDR1 MDHEN and CDR2 SYDVKM. The CDR3 runs to 15 residues.

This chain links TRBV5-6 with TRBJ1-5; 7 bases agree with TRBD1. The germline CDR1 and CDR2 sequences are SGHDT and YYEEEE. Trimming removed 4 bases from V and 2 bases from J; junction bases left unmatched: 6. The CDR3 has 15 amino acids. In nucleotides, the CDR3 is TGTGCCAGCAGCGTTAAGGGGGCTGGCAATCAGCCCCAGCATTTT. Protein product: CASSVKGAGNQPQHF.

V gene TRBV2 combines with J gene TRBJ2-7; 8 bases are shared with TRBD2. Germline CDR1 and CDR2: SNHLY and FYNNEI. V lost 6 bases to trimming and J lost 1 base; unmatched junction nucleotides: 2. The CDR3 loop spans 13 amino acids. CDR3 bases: TGTGCCAGCAGGGGGACTAGTTCCTACGAGCAGTACTTC. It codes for CASRGTSSYEQYF.

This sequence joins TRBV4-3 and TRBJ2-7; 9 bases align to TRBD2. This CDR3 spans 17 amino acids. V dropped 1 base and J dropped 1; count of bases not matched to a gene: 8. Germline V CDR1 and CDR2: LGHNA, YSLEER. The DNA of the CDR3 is TGCGCCAGCAGCCAAGGGTCAACTAGCGGGCTTTCCTACGAGCAGTACTTC. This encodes CASSQGSTSGLSYEQYF.

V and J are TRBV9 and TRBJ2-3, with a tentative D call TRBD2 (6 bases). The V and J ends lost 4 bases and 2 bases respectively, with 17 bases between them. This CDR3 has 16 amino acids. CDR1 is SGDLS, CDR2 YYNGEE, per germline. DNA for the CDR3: TGTGCCAGCAGCCTAACGGGCGGGACGTACACAGATACGCAGTATTTT. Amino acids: CASSLTGGTYTDTQYF.

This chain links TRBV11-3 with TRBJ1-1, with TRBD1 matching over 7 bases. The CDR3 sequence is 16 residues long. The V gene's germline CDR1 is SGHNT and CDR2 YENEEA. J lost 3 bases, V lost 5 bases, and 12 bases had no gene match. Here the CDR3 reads CASSRPYRGVDTEAFF. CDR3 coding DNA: TGTGCCAGCAGCCGGCCCTACAGGGGCGTAGACACTGAAGCTTTCTTT.

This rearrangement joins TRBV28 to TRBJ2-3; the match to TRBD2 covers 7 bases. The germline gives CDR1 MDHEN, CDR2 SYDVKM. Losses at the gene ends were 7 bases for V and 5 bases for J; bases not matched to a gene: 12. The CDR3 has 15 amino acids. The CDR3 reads CASNPTSEVLDTQYF. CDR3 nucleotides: TGTGCCAGCAATCCTACTAGCGAGGTTTTAGATACGCAGTATTTT.

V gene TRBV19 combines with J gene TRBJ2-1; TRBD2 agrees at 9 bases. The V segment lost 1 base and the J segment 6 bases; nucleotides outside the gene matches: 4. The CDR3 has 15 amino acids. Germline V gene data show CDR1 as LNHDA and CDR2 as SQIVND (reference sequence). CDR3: CASSIAAGGVNEQFF. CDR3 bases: TGTGCCAGTAGTATAGCGGCGGGAGGGGTCAATGAGCAGTTCTTC.

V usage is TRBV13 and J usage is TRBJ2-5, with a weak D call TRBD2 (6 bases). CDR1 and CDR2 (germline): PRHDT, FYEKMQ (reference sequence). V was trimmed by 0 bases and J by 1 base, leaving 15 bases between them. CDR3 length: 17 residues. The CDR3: CASSLGRGDYLQETQYF. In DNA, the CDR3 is TGTGCCAGCAGCTTAGGGCGGGGAGACTACCTCCAAGAGACCCAGTACTTC.

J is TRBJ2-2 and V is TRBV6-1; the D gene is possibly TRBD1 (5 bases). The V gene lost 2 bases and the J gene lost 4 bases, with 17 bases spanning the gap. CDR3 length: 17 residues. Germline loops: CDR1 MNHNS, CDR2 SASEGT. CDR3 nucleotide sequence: TGTGCCAGCAGTGAAATAGGGGCCCCAAGCTTCACCGGGGAGCTGTTTTTT. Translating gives CASSEIGAPSFTGELFF.

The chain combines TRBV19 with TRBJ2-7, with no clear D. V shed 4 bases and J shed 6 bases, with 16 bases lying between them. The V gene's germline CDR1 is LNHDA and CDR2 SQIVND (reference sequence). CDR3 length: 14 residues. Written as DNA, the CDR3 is TGTGCCAGTAGTACCCAGGCTTACGTCCCCGAGCAGTACTTC. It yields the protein CASSTQAYVPEQYF.

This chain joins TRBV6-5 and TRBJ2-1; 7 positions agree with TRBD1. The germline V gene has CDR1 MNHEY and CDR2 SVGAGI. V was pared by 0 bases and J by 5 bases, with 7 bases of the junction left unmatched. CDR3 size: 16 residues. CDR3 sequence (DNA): TGTGCCAGCAGTTACTCGTGGACAGGAAGCAACAATGAGCAGTTCTTC. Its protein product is CASSYSWTGSNNEQFF.

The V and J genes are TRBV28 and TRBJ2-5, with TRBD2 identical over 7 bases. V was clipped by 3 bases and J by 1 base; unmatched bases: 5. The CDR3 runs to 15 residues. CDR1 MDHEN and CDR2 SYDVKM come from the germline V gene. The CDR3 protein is CASSLLREAQETQYF. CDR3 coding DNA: TGTGCCAGCAGTTTGCTTCGGGAGGCCCAAGAGACCCAGTACTTC.

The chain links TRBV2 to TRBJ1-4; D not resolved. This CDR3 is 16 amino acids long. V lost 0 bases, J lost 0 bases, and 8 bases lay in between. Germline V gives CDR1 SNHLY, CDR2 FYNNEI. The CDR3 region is CASSEARFATNEKLFF. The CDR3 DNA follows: TGTGCCAGCAGTGAAGCCCGGTTTGCAACTAATGAAAAACTGTTTTTT.

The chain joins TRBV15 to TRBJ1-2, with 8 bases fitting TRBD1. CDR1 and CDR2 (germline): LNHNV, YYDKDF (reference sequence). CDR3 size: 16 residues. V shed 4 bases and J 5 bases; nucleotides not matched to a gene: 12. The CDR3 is CATSTSRQGLGYGYTF. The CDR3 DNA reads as TGTGCCACCAGCACCTCTCGACAGGGGCTTGGGTATGGCTACACCTTC.

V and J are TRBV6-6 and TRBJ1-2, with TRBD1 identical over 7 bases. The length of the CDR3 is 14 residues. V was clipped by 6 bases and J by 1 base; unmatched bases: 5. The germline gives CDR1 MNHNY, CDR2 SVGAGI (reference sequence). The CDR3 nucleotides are TGTGCCAGCAGGTCAGGACAGGATAACTATGGCTACACCTTC. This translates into CASRSGQDNYGYTF.

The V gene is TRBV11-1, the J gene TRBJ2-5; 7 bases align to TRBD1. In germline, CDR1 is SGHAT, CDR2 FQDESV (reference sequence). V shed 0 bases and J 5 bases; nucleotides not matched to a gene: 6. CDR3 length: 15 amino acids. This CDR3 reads CASSLATGDGETQYF. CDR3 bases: TGTGCCAGCAGCTTAGCCACAGGGGACGGGGAGACCCAGTACTTC.

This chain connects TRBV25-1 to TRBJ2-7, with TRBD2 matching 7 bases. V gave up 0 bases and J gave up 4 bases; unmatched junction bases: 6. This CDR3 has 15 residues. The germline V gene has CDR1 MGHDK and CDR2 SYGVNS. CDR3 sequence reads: CASSEYSGGMYEQYF. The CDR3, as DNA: TGTGCCAGCAGTGAATATTCGGGGGGTATGTACGAGCAGTACTTC.

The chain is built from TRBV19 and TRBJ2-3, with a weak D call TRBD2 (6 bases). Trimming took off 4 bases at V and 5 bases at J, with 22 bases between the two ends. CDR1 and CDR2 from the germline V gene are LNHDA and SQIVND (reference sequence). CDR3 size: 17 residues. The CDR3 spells CASSKAPLTGLQDTQYF. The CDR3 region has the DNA TGTGCCAGTAGTAAAGCCCCCTTAACGGGACTCCAAGATACGCAGTATTTT. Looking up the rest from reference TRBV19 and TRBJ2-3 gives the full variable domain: DGGITQSPKYLFRKEGQNVTLSCEQNLNHDAMYWYRQDPGQGLRLIYYSQIVNDFQKGDIAEGYSVSREKKESFPLTVTSAQKNPTAFYLCASSKAPLTGLQDTQYFGPGTRLTVL.

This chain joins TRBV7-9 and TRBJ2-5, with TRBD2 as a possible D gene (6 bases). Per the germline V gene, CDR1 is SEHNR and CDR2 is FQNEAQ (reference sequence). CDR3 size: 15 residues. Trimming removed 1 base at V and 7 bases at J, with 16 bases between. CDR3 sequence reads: CASSLDRGGVGTQYF. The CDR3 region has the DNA TGTGCCAGCAGCTTAGACCGAGGAGGGGTTGGGACCCAGTACTTC.

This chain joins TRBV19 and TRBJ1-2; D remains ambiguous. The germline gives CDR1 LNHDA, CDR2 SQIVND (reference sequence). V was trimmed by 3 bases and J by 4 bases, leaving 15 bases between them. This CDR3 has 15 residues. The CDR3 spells CASSMSSGHRYGYTF. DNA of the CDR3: TGTGCCAGTAGTATGTCGTCAGGCCATCGCTATGGCTACACCTTC.

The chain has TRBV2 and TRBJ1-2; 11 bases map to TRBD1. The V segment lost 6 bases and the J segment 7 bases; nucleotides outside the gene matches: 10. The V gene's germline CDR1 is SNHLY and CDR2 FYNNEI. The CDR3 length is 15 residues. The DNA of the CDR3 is TGTGCCAGCAGGGGGACAGGGGGTGCGCGAACTGGCTACACCTTC. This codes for CASRGTGGARTGYTF.

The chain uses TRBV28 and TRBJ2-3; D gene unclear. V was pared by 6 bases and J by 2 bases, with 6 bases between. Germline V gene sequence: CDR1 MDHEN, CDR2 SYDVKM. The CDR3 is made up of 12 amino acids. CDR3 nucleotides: TGTGCCAGCAGGGGCGTCACAGATACGCAGTATTTT. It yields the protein CASRGVTDTQYF.

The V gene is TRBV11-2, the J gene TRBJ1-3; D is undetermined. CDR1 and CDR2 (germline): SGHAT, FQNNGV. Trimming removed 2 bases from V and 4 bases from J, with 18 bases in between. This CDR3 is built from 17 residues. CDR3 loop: CASSLNVLVSGGNTIYF. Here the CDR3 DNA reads TGTGCCAGCAGCTTAAATGTACTGGTCTCGGGAGGAAACACCATATATTTT.

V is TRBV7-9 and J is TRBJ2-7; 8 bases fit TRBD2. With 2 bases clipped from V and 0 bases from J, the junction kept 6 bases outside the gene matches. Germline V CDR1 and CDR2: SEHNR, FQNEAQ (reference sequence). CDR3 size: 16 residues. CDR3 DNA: TGTGCCAGCAGCTTACTAGCGGGTGAGATCTCCTACGAGCAGTACTTC. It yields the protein CASSLLAGEISYEQYF.

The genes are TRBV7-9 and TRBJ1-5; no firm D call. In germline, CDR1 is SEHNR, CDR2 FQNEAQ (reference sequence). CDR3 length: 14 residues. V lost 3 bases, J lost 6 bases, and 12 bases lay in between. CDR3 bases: TGTGCCAGCAGCTTTGGGGAGATCAGTCAGCCCCAGCATTTT. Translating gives CASSFGEISQPQHF.

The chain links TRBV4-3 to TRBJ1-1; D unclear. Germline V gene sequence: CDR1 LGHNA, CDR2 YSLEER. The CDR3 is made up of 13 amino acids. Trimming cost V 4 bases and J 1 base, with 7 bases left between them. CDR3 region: CASSPGWNTEAFF. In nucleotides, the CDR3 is TGCGCCAGCAGCCCGGGGTGGAACACTGAAGCTTTCTTT.

The CDR3 protein is CASSLGREDRETQYF. In DNA form, the CDR3 reads TGTGCCAGCAGCTTGGGGCGGGAGGACCGGGAGACCCAGTACTTC. The chain joins TRBV5-4 to TRBJ2-5; 8 nucleotides align to TRBD2. This CDR3 has 15 residues. From germline, CDR1 is SGHNT and CDR2 YYREEE (reference sequence). Trimming took 0 bases from V and 5 from J; bases not matched to a gene: 6.